The clone carrying this TCR beta chain was detected ten times or more. Its antigen is unknown. TCR beta CDR3 regions were amplified from RNA. In the first-round RT-PCR of the TCR CDR3, the HTBI primer set was used. TCRdb itself ran the multiplex PCR reads through MiXCR, one entry per CDR3 protein. The data contain 500,000 to 650,000 distinct CDR3 sequences, 17% of them singletons. This specimen belongs to a study of T cells in Graves' hyperthyroidism and ophthalmopathy. Study-level points and caveats: From stable hyperthyroidism, ophthalmopathy was separated by a 13 V-J model.

Germline values: CDR1 MNHNS, CDR2 SASEGT. Trimming cost V 5 bases and J 3 bases, with 11 bases left between them. The CDR3 consists of 14 residues. Ophthalmopathy patients all had a Clinical Activity Score of at least 3, a NOSPECS grade of at least 4 and disease under 3 months old. PBMCs stemmed from 10 ml fresh peripheral blood. This receptor was obtained from a woman aged 18-29 years with Graves' ophthalmopathy. Specimen: blood. This chain uses TRBV6-1 with TRBJ1-3; maybe TRBD1 (5 bases). The CDR3: CASSRGVGGNTIYF. As DNA, the CDR3 is TGTGCCAGCAGTAGGGGAGTCGGTGGAAACACCATATATTTT.